The 2 T cell receptor beta chains listed next were all sequenced from one sample in a study of cytomegalovirus exposure and HLA in healthy donors. The PCR made use of 60 Vbeta and 13 Jbeta primers. Sequencing was performed with immunoSEQ multiplex PCR; in TCRdb, only in-frame clones are kept and a portion is missing. The sample includes about 140,000 clones, more than 70% of them seen just once. The sample comprised PBMCs. Receptors originate from a man between 50 and 59 years old in good health and CMV-seronegative.

The chain links TRBV18 to TRBJ1-2; 10 nucleotides match TRBD1. This CDR3 has 15 residues. From germline, CDR1 is KGHSH and CDR2 LQKENI. Trimming took 5 bases from V and 6 from J; bases not matched to a gene: 9. CDR3 sequence reads: CASSETGTGANGYTF. The DNA for the CDR3 is TGTGCCAGCTCAGAAACCGGGACAGGGGCAAATGGCTACACCTTC. The full variable domain, rest sourced from reference TRBV18 and TRBJ1-2, is NAGVMQNPRHLVRRRGQEARLRCSPMKGHSHVYWYRQLPEEGLKFMVYLQKENIIDESGMPKERFSAEFPKEGPSILRIQQVVRGDSAAYFCASSETGTGANGYTFGSGTRLTVV.

The genes are TRBV28 and TRBJ2-7; the D is unclear. The germline CDR1 and CDR2 sequences are MDHEN and SYDVKM. This CDR3 is built from 12 residues. V was shortened by 5 bases and J by 4 bases, with 9 bases between the two germline ends. The CDR3, as DNA: TGTGCCAGCAGTAGACACGGATACGAGCAGTACTTC. It encodes CASSRHGYEQYF.